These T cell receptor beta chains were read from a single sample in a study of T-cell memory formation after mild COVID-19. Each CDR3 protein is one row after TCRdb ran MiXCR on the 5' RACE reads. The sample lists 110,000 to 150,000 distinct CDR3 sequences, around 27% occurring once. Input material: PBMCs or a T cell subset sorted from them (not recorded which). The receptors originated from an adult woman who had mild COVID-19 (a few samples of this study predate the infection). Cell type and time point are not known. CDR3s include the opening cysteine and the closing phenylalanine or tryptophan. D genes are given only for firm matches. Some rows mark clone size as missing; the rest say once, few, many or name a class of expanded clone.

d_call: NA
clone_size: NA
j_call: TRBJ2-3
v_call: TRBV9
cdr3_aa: CASSVGSWGYTDTQYF
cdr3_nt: TGTGCCAGCAGCGTAGGCTCATGGGGCTACACAGATACGCAGTATTTT

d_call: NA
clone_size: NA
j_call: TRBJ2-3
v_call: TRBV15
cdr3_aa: CATSSRASSTDTQYF
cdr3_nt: TGTGCCACCAGCAGTCGGGCGTCTAGCACAGATACGCAGTATTTT

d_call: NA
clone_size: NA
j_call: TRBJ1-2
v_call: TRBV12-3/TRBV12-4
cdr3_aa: CASSLIQGFIYGYTF
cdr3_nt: TGTGCCAGCAGTTTAATTCAGGGTTTCATCTATGGCTACACCTTC

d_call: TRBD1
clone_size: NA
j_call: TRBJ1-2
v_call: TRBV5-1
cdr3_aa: CASSLEPTGDSNYGYTF
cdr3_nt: TGCGCCAGCAGCTTGGAGCCGACAGGGGATTCAAACTATGGCTACACCTTC

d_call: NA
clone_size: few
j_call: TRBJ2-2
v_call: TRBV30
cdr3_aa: CAWSVRGAHTGELFF
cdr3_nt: TGTGCCTGGAGTGTACGGGGGGCCCACACCGGGGAGCTGTTTTTT

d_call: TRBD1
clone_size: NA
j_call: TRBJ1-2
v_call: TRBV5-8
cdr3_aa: CASSLTGDNYGYTF
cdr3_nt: TGTGCCAGCAGCTTGACAGGGGACAACTATGGCTACACCTTC

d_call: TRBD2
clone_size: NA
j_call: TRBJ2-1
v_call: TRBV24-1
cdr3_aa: CATSDLAVYNEQFF
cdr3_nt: TGTGCCACCAGTGACCTAGCGGTTTACAATGAGCAGTTCTTC

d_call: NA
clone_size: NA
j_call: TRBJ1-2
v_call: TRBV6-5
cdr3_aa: CASMQETAYGYTF
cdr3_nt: TGTGCCAGCATGCAGGAGACAGCCTATGGCTACACCTTC

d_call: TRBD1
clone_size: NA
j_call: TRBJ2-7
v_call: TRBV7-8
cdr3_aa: CASSLRTGQGSVYEQYF
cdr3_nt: TGTGCCAGCAGCTTACGTACGGGACAGGGTTCCGTCTACGAGCAGTACTTC

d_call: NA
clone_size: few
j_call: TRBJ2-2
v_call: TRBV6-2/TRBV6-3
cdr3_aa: CASSYSSNTGELFF
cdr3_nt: TGTGCCAGCAGTTACTCAAGTAACACCGGGGAGCTGTTTTTT

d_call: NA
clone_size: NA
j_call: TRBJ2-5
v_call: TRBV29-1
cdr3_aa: CSVEGGIGETQYF
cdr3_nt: TGCAGCGTTGAAGGGGGAATAGGGGAGACCCAGTACTTC

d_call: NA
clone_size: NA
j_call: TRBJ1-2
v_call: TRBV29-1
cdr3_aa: CSVNPGEGGYGYTF
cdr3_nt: TGCAGCGTCAATCCAGGGGAGGGCGGCTATGGCTACACCTTC